The 27 T cell receptor beta chains below all came from one sample that was sequenced in a study of monozygotic twins with inflammatory bowel disease (dated by TCRdb to the late 2010s). The library was prepared using 5' RACE. The listed sequencing device is Illumina HiSeq 2500. Through TCRdb reprocessing, the reads give one entry per CDR3 protein sequence; DNA is omitted. This specimen's table enumerates about 300,000 distinct CDR3 sequences. The ten largest clones add up to 5% to 6% of the sample. Sequenced material: blood. These receptors came from a human donor with ulcerative colitis or Crohn's disease, or a healthy co-twin of an affected twin (not recorded which).

The gene calls are TRBV4-3 and TRBJ2-1. Germline CDR1 and CDR2: LGHNA and YSLEER. The CDR3 runs to 15 residues. The CDR3: CASSQDKGAYNEQFF.

The rearrangement links TRBV14 to TRBJ1-2. CDR1 and CDR2 from the germline V gene are SGHDN and FVKESK. CDR3 length: 14 residues. The CDR3 region is CASSQDLAALDYTF.

The chain recombines TRBV24-1 with TRBJ2-1; TCRdb designates TRBD2, a call that cannot be tested without DNA. The CDR3 runs to 15 residues. From germline, CDR1 is KGHDR and CDR2 SFDVKD. The CDR3 sequence: CATSDPGLVGDEQFF.

The chain is built from TRBV5-1 and TRBJ1-1. Germline CDR1 reads SGHRS; CDR2 reads YFSETQ. The CDR3 spans 15 residues. CDR3 in amino acids: CASSLAGRGNTEAFF.

This chain joins TRBV7-9 and TRBJ2-7; TCRdb gives TRBD2 as the D gene, but with no DNA this cannot be confirmed. CDR3 length equals 15 residues. Germline CDR1 SEHNR, CDR2 FQNEAQ (reference sequence). The CDR3 here is CASSREQEGFYEQYF.

The rearrangement joins TRBV10-1 to TRBJ2-7; there is no DNA to check the TCRdb D call of TRBD1. CDR3 length: 15 amino acids. The germline V gene encodes CDR1 WNHNN and CDR2 SYGVQD (reference sequence). CDR3: CASSDPGVGAFEQYF.

V and J are TRBV9 and TRBJ1-1. CDR3 length equals 12 residues. Per the germline V gene, CDR1 is SGDLS and CDR2 is YYNGEE. The CDR3 is CASVAGNTEAFF.

V gene TRBV7-2 combines with J gene TRBJ1-5. The CDR3 sequence is 15 residues long. Germline V gene sequence: CDR1 SGHTA, CDR2 FQGNSA. The CDR3 sequence: CASSLGGLINQPQHF.

The rearrangement uses TRBV19 and TRBJ2-4; TCRdb designates TRBD1, a call that cannot be tested without DNA. The CDR3 sequence is 19 residues long. Per germline, CDR1 LNHDA and CDR2 SQIVND (reference sequence). The CDR3 protein is CASSPPRGAISAAKNIQYF.

This rearrangement joins TRBV30 to TRBJ2-3; lacking DNA, the TRBD2 call made by TCRdb goes unchecked. The CDR3 contains 13 residues. In germline, CDR1 is GTSNPN, CDR2 SVGIG (reference sequence). The CDR3: CAWRSIVPDTQYF.

The CDR3 reads CASAWGRIEQFF. The rearrangement links TRBV12-3 or TRBV12-4 to TRBJ2-1; TCRdb proposes TRBD1, but this gene call is untestable without DNA. The CDR3 sequence is 12 residues long.

The chain combines TRBV5-1 with TRBJ2-5; the D gene TCRdb calls, TRBD2, cannot be checked with no DNA. The CDR3 runs 16 residues. Germline-derived CDR1 and CDR2 are SGHRS and YFSETQ. The CDR3 loop reads CASSSLLLAGQETQYF. Full variable domain (missing parts from reference TRBV5-1 and TRBJ2-5): KAGVTQTPRYLIKTRGQQVTLSCSPISGHRSVSWYQQTPGQGLQFLFEYFSETQRNKGNFPGRFSGRQFSNSRSEMNVSTLELGDSALYLCASSSLLLAGQETQYFGPGTRLLVL.

CDR3 loop: CASSYTGARLFDQPQHF. V usage is TRBV6-2 or TRBV6-3 and J usage is TRBJ1-5; as DNA is missing, the TRBD1 call by TCRdb cannot be tested. The CDR3 extends over 17 amino acids. Germline V gives CDR1 MNHEY, CDR2 SVGEGT.

The rearrangement joins TRBV3-1 to TRBJ2-5; TCRdb names TRBD1, which stays unverified in the absence of DNA. The CDR3 is made up of 15 amino acids. The germline V gene has CDR1 LGHDT and CDR2 YNNKEL (reference sequence). The CDR3 loop is CASSPLDRDTVDQYF.

This chain links TRBV4-3 with TRBJ1-1. This CDR3 contains 15 residues. Germline values: CDR1 LGHNA, CDR2 YSLEER. Here the CDR3 reads CASSLTTSADTEAFF.

The chain carries TRBV3-1 and TRBJ2-7; the TCRdb call, TRBD1, lacks DNA for checking. From germline, CDR1 is LGHDT and CDR2 YNNKEL (reference sequence). CDR3 length equals 14 residues. The CDR3 here is CASSPDRGSGEQYF.

The rearrangement joins TRBV7-9 to TRBJ1-2; lacking DNA, the TRBD1 call made by TCRdb goes unchecked. From germline, CDR1 is SEHNR and CDR2 FQNEAQ (reference sequence). This CDR3 is built from 14 residues. CDR3 protein: CASSFWDRVSGYTF.

The rearrangement links TRBV20-1 to TRBJ2-1; TCRdb's assignment of TRBD2 cannot be checked, as there is no DNA. CDR3 length: 15 residues. In germline, CDR1 is DFQATT, CDR2 SNEGSKA (reference sequence). The CDR3 reads CSASGLAGAYNEQFF.

The chain employs TRBV19 and TRBJ2-1; the TCRdb D gene call, TRBD2, has no DNA to confirm it. There are 18 residues in the CDR3. Germline CDR1 and CDR2: LNHDA and SQIVND (reference sequence). CDR3 sequence reads: CASSNRDSHSKRYNEQFF.

The rearrangement links TRBV16 to TRBJ1-2. CDR3 length equals 13 residues. Germline loops: CDR1 KGHSY, CDR2 FQNENV. This CDR3 is CASSQFTFWGYTF.

The chain combines TRBV6-5 with TRBJ2-1; checking the TCRdb D call of TRBD1 is not possible without DNA. Germline V gene lookup returns CDR1 MNHEY and CDR2 SVGAGI. This CDR3 comprises 15 residues. Here the CDR3 reads CASSYARVGDNEQFF.

The rearrangement uses TRBV10-3 and TRBJ2-3; TCRdb's assignment of TRBD1 cannot be checked, as there is no DNA. The CDR3 runs to 13 residues. Per germline, CDR1 ENHRY and CDR2 SYGVKD. CDR3 residues: CAISTTGPDTQYF.

This chain joins TRBV5-4 and TRBJ1-6; TCRdb lists TRBD1, though no DNA is available to test this call. This CDR3 region has 17 residues. From germline, CDR1 is SGHNT and CDR2 YYREEE (reference sequence). CDR3 amino acids: CASSLAKGARRNSPLHF.

V gene TRBV5-6 combines with J gene TRBJ2-7; TCRdb picks TRBD1, but there is no DNA to check that call. The CDR3 sequence is 14 residues long. Germline V gene lookup returns CDR1 SGHDT and CDR2 YYEEEE. The CDR3 loop is CASSLKGFLNEQYF.

The chain has TRBV19 and TRBJ1-5; the D call from TCRdb, TRBD1, cannot be confirmed without DNA. CDR1 LNHDA and CDR2 SQIVND come from the germline V gene (reference sequence). The CDR3 sequence is 13 residues long. This CDR3 is CASTIPPVQPQHF.

This chain uses TRBV29-1 with TRBJ2-2; TCRdb gives TRBD1 as the D gene, but with no DNA this cannot be confirmed. Germline CDR1 and CDR2: SQVTM and ANQGSEA. The CDR3 spans 13 residues. The CDR3: CSVGTGLTGELFF.

V and J are TRBV27 and TRBJ1-4; TCRdb gives TRBD1 as the D gene, but with no DNA this cannot be confirmed. The CDR3 length is 17 residues. CDR1 and CDR2 (germline): MNHEY, SMNVEV (reference sequence). The CDR3: CASSWGQRRATNEKLFF.